These 13 T cell receptor beta chains came from one sample sequenced in a study of early T cells in non-severe SARS-CoV-2 infection (dated by TCRdb to the early 2020s). Library preparation used 5' RACE. The sequencing machine was a NextSeq 500. The public reads were run again by TCRdb, first through fastp at Q25 and then through MiXCR, and only productive beta chains were kept. Rows merge per CDR3 protein into single entries with the most common DNA and genes. The sample yields around 29,000 distinct CDR3 sequences; 5.3% were counted once. Of the sample, around 4.3% is held by the ten largest clones. Sequencing input: whole blood. The receptors shown here come from an adult who was a healthcare worker with PCR-confirmed SARS-CoV-2 infection or an uninfected control (not recorded which).

This clonotype was found many times. This sequence joins TRBV6-1 and TRBJ1-5, with 8 bases fitting TRBD1. Germline V CDR1 and CDR2: MNHNS, SASEGT. Losses at the gene ends were 9 bases for V and 3 bases for J; bases not matched to a gene: 7. The CDR3 consists of 14 residues. CDR3 in amino acids: CASTGGSFNQPQHF. The CDR3 nucleotides are TGTGCCAGTACAGGGGGTTCCTTCAATCAGCCCCAGCATTTT.

J is TRBJ2-7 and V is TRBV3-1; 7 bases are a match to TRBD1. The junction had 5 bases not matched to a gene; V was cut back by 3 bases and J by 0 bases. The CDR3 consists of 15 residues. Per germline, CDR1 LGHDT and CDR2 YNNKEL (reference sequence). CDR3 coding DNA: TGTGCCAGCAGCCAGGACAGGACCCTCTCCTACGAGCAGTACTTC. This sequence encodes CASSQDRTLSYEQYF.

This clonotype has a count of ten or more. The chain combines TRBV11-2 with TRBJ2-7; D might be TRBD2 (6 bases). Per germline, CDR1 SGHAT and CDR2 FQNNGV. The V end lost 1 base, the J end lost 5 bases, and 18 bases lay between the germline ends. This CDR3 is 16 amino acids long. CDR3 DNA: TGTGCCAGCAGCTTAGGGGGAAGAATACGCGGGAACGAGCAGTACTTC. It translates to CASSLGGRIRGNEQYF.

The genes are TRBV15 and TRBJ2-7, with 9 bases identical to TRBD2. Unmatched junction bases numbered 6, after V lost 0 bases and J lost 3 bases. This CDR3 is built from 16 residues. Germline V lookup: CDR1 LNHNV, CDR2 YYDKDF (reference sequence). This chain's CDR3 is CATSREGTSLFYEQYF. Here the CDR3 DNA reads TGTGCCACCAGCAGAGAAGGGACTAGCCTTTTCTACGAGCAGTACTTC.

At least ten counts were recorded for this clonotype. V usage is TRBV4-1 and J usage is TRBJ1-5; 7 bases line up with TRBD1. Germline V lookup: CDR1 MGHRA, CDR2 YSYEKL. The CDR3 consists of 18 residues. V lost 3 bases to trimming and J lost 9 bases; unmatched junction nucleotides: 20. The CDR3 bases are TGCGCCAGCAGCCACTTTAGTACCGGGACAGCCACGGAGGGGCCCCAGCATTTT. This codes for CASSHFSTGTATEGPQHF.

This clonotype was observed a handful of times. The chain has TRBV6-6 and TRBJ2-5; the D is unclear. The CDR3 sequence is 13 residues long. The V gene lost 4 bases and the J gene lost 0 bases, with 6 bases spanning the gap. CDR1 is MNHNY and CDR2 is SVGAGI in the germline V gene (reference sequence). CDR3 nucleotides: TGTGCCAGCAGTTCCTCAGACCAAGAGACCCAGTACTTC. Protein sequence: CASSSSDQETQYF.

This sequence joins TRBV9 and TRBJ2-7; 11 bases fit TRBD2. V was clipped by 3 bases and J by 5 bases; unmatched bases: 10. Germline V gives CDR1 SGDLS, CDR2 YYNGEE. CDR3 length equals 16 residues. The CDR3 sequence: CASSEGLLAGAHEQYF. The CDR3 DNA follows: TGTGCCAGCAGCGAGGGGTTACTAGCGGGAGCCCACGAGCAGTACTTC.

There are many counts of this clonotype. CDR3 nucleotide sequence: TGTGCCAGCAGCCCCCTACCCAGGGAAATCTCAGAGACCCAGTACTTC. Translation gives CASSPLPREISETQYF. The V and J genes are TRBV6-2 or TRBV6-3 and TRBJ2-5; a weak D match, TRBD1 (5 bases). This CDR3 spans 16 amino acids. V gave up 6 bases and J gave up 4 bases, with 21 bases separating them. Germline assignment: CDR1 MNHEY and CDR2 SVGEGT.

This clonotype was seen repeatedly, ten times or more. The chain employs TRBV29-1 and TRBJ2-7; D gene unclear. This CDR3 has 13 residues. V was clipped by 4 bases and J by 1 base, with 11 bases between them. Germline loops: CDR1 SQVTM, CDR2 ANQGSEA. The CDR3 DNA reads as TGCAGCGTTGGGTCCCGGATGTCCTACGAGCAGTACTTC. As protein: CSVGSRMSYEQYF.

This clonotype was picked up many times. V is TRBV29-1 and J is TRBJ2-1, with a weak D call TRBD1 (6 bases). The CDR3 runs to 13 residues. V was cut by 7 bases and J by 10 bases, with 20 bases left in between. The germline V gene has CDR1 SQVTM and CDR2 ANQGSEA. In DNA form, the CDR3 reads TGCAGCGCATGGGACACTTTAAGGGAGGAGCAGTTCTTC. Translation: CSAWDTLREEQFF.

Many counts were recorded for this clonotype. The rearrangement uses TRBV29-1 and TRBJ2-3, with D unresolved. This CDR3 spans 11 amino acids. The germline V and J ends were trimmed by 7 bases and 4 bases, with 9 bases remaining between them. Germline loops: CDR1 SQVTM, CDR2 ANQGSEA. Written as DNA, the CDR3 is TGCAGCGGTTCGGGTGCAGATACGCAGTATTTT. This encodes CSGSGADTQYF.

This clonotype was seen many times. The genes are TRBV2 and TRBJ2-3; D is possibly TRBD2 (5 bases). The CDR3 totals 11 residues. The V end lost 7 bases, the J end lost 6 bases, and 8 bases lay between the germline ends. Germline assignment: CDR1 SNHLY and CDR2 FYNNEI. The CDR3 sequence is CASNGGDTQYF. CDR3 in DNA: TGTGCCAGCAACGGCGGGGATACGCAGTATTTT. The variable domain in full, completed from reference TRBV2 and TRBJ2-3, reads EPEVTQTPSHQVTQMGQEVILRCVPISNHLYFYWYRQILGQKVEFLVSFYNNEISEKSEIFDDQFSVERPDGSNFTLKIRSTKLEDSAMYFCASNGGDTQYFGPGTRLTVL.

This clonotype was observed at least ten times. The CDR3 bases are TGTGCCAGCAGCCAAGATTGGCAGGGTTATGGCTACACCTTC. Translating gives CASSQDWQGYGYTF. The V call is TRBV3-1, the J call TRBJ1-2, with D possibly matching TRBD1 (5 bases). CDR1 and CDR2 (germline): LGHDT, YNNKEL (reference sequence). V was clipped by 0 bases and J by 5 bases, with 10 bases between them. The CDR3 runs 14 residues.